This TCR beta chain derives from a study of shared T cell receptors in the human thymus. V shed 1 base and J shed 7 bases, with 23 bases lying between them. The germline V gene encodes CDR1 LGHNA and CDR2 YSLEER. The CDR3 is 18 residues long. Assay used: immunoSEQ multiplex PCR; TCRdb lists only in-frame clones, some missing. The data show hundreds of thousands of clones, 80% to 90% seen once. Only one count was recorded for this clone. The same data also contributed to another study, on human thymus T cells. As reported in that work: In corrective heart surgery, resections were taken, and these provided the thymus tissue. Overlap was high between thymic repertoires from unrelated individuals, as reported in related research.

The clonotype originates from a boy in the first two years of life with a congenital heart defect. This chain connects TRBV4-3 to TRBJ2-1; possibly TRBD2 for D (6 bases). Source material: thymocytes. The CDR3 DNA follows: TGCGCCAGCAGCCAAGTGGAAGGAGGGGCTAGCGCGGTGAATGAGCAGTTCTTC. Translated, it gives CASSQVEGGASAVNEQFF.